Following are 6 T cell receptor beta chains from one sample sequenced in a study of a mutant IDH1 vaccine in newly diagnosed glioma. Generated by immunoSEQ multiplex PCR, the TCRdb table keeps only in-frame clones and is missing some. The repertoire holds tens of thousands of clones, with around 85% as singletons. Their antigens remain unidentified. This sample's time point: week 35, safety follow-up. It was 300 ug of mutant IDH1 20-mer peptide that made up each vaccine dose, given with topical imiquimod. The sequences come from PBMCs, collected from a glioma patient whose treatment included an IDH1 peptide vaccine. These receptors all come from a man between 35 and 55 years old with glioma.

The chain links TRBV6-1 to TRBJ1-1; a possible D gene is TRBD1 (6 bases). The germline V gene has CDR1 MNHNS and CDR2 SASEGT. The CDR3 length is 14 residues. Trimming stripped 6 bases from V and 1 base from J, with 12 bases between. The CDR3 DNA follows: TGTGCCAGCAGGAGAGGACAGCAGAACACTGAAGCTTTCTTT. It translates to CASRRGQQNTEAFF.

The chain's CDR3 is CASSAGQGAWEQFF. The DNA of the CDR3 is TGTGCCAGCAGCGCGGGACAGGGGGCTTGGGAGCAGTTCTTC. The V call is TRBV9, the J call TRBJ2-1; 12 bases line up with TRBD1. This CDR3 comprises 14 residues. After removal of 3 bases from V and 10 bases from J, the junction contained 5 bases not matched to a gene. Germline CDR1 is SGDLS and CDR2 is YYNGEE.

Comment on this clone: The junction departs from the called germline gene at one end, perhaps through a read error. The V call is TRBV12-5, the J call TRBJ2-1, with 7 bases fitting TRBD2. From germline, CDR1 is LGHNT and CDR2 FRNRAP. This CDR3 contains 15 residues. CDR3 loop: CASGLEAGTPTMTLF. CDR3 bases: TGTGCTAGTGGTTTAGAAGCGGGGACCCCTACAATGACCCTCTTC.

The chain joins TRBV29-1 to TRBJ1-1; no clear D. This CDR3 contains 13 residues. V dropped 0 bases and J dropped 8 bases, with 13 bases sitting between them. Germline V gene lookup returns CDR1 SQVTM and CDR2 ANQGSEA. The CDR3, as DNA: TGCAGCGTTGAAGATTTCAGCGGACGAGAAGCTTTCTTT. Its translation is CSVEDFSGREAFF.

The gene calls are TRBV5-6 and TRBJ2-7, with 7 bases identical to TRBD2. Germline V gene data show CDR1 as SGHDT and CDR2 as YYEEEE. The CDR3 extends over 15 amino acids. The trim removed 5 bases at V and 4 bases at J, leaving 12 bases unmatched. The CDR3: CASSAGPRAGYEQYF. Written as DNA, the CDR3 is TGTGCCAGCAGTGCCGGTCCCCGAGCGGGATACGAGCAGTACTTC.

The chain couples TRBV6-1 to TRBJ1-2, with D unclear. Germline V CDR1 and CDR2: MNHNS, SASEGT. The CDR3 is made up of 14 amino acids. Trimming removed 3 bases from V and 2 bases from J, with 10 bases in between. CDR3 amino acids: CASSEGYSNYGYTF. DNA for the CDR3: TGTGCCAGCAGTGAGGGGTATTCGAACTATGGCTACACCTTC.